The clone carrying this T cell receptor (beta chain) has just one count. Trimming took 4 bases from V and 2 from J, leaving 11 bases between them. Germline V gene lookup returns CDR1 WSHSY and CDR2 SAAADI. This CDR3 region has 14 residues. It was into CD45RA+ naive and CD45RA-negative memory subsets that the CD4+ cells were split. The data derive from a study of shared clonotypes between healthy human individuals. Sequencing was performed with immunoSEQ multiplex PCR; in TCRdb, only in-frame clones are kept and a portion is missing. The sample holds around 1.4 million clones; just under 99% are singletons and the top ten take over 0.3%.

The gene calls are TRBV10-2 and TRBJ1-2; TRBD1 might be the D (5 bases). The sequenced sample was naive CD4+ T cells sorted from blood. Subset described: CD45RA+ positively selected. The TCR comes from a man younger than 45 in good health. This chain's CDR3 is CASSGGALNYGYTF. For the CDR3, the DNA is TGCGCCAGCAGTGGTGGGGCCCTAAACTATGGCTACACCTTC.